These 6 T cell receptor beta chains came from one sample sequenced in a study of T cell changes during pregnancy in multiple sclerosis. Sequenced by immunoSEQ multiplex PCR; TCRdb stores in-frame clones only, minus some. Here the sample spans tens of thousands of clones, about nine tenths being singletons. Specimen: CD8+ T cells from peripheral blood mononuclear cells, collected in the second trimester of pregnancy. Receptors were obtained from a female donor with multiple sclerosis, enrolled in a pregnancy study.

The chain carries TRBV19 and TRBJ2-7, with D tentatively TRBD2 (5 bases). Germline CDR1 is LNHDA and CDR2 is SQIVND (reference sequence). The V gene lost 3 bases and the J gene lost 1 base, with 10 bases spanning the gap. The CDR3 loop spans 14 amino acids. The CDR3 DNA reads as TGTGCCAGTAGTATTACCGGGAAGTCCTACGAGCAGTACTTC. Protein: CASSITGKSYEQYF.

This chain links TRBV5-1 with TRBJ1-5; TRBD1 might be the D (5 bases). The CDR3 has 17 amino acids. The germline V gene encodes CDR1 SGHRS and CDR2 YFSETQ. V lost 0 bases to trimming and J lost 2 bases, with 15 bases between them. CDR3 nucleotide sequence: TGCGCCAGCAGCTTGGCCAGGGCTGACCAAGGCAATCAGCCCCAGCATTTT. Translation: CASSLARADQGNQPQHF.

This clone came up a few times. This rearrangement joins TRBV19 to TRBJ1-1, with 8 positions matching TRBD1. In germline, CDR1 is LNHDA, CDR2 SQIVND (reference sequence). The ends lost 5 bases at V and 5 bases at J; junction bases unmatched: 4. The CDR3 length is 13 residues. Here the CDR3 DNA reads TGTGCCAGTAGTCCCACAGGGGGTACTGAAGCTTTCTTT. Protein sequence: CASSPTGGTEAFF.

The V call is TRBV13, the J call TRBJ2-1; D remains unclear. V shed 5 bases and J shed 8 bases, with 16 bases lying between them. CDR3 length: 14 amino acids. The germline V gene has CDR1 PRHDT and CDR2 FYEKMQ (reference sequence). The CDR3: CASSPRIADHEQFF. The CDR3 DNA sequence: TGTGCCAGCAGCCCCCGTATTGCAGATCATGAGCAGTTCTTC.

DNA of the CDR3: TGTGCCAGCAGTGGACTTACGTCGGACACCGGACCCCATTACTATGGCTACACCTTC. Residues: CASSGLTSDTGPHYYGYTF. The chain has TRBV6-1 and TRBJ1-2, with a weak D call TRBD1 (5 bases). Looked up from germline, CDR1 is MNHNS and CDR2 is SASEGT. The CDR3 runs to 19 residues. V was pared by 4 bases and J by 3 bases, with 27 bases between.

The chain employs TRBV5-4 and TRBJ2-7; 9 nucleotides agree with TRBD1. The CDR3 length is 14 residues. V gave up 0 bases and J gave up 6 bases; unmatched junction bases: 4. From germline, CDR1 is SGHNT and CDR2 YYREEE (reference sequence). The CDR3 protein is CASSLVGQGPEQYF. For the CDR3, the DNA is TGTGCCAGCAGCTTGGTGGGACAGGGACCCGAGCAGTACTTC.